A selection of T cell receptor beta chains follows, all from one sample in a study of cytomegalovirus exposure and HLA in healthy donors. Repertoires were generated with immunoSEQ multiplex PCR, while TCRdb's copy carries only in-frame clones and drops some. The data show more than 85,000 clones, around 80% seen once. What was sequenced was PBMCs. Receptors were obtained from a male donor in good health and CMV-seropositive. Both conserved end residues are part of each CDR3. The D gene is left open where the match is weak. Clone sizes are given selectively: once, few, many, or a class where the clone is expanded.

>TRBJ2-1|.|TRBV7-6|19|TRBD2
TGTGCCAGCAGCTCACCGGGACTAGCGGGGGGTAGCTCCTACAATGAGCAGTTCTTC
CASSSPGLAGGSSYNEQFF
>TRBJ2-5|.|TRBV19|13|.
TGTGCCAGTAGTAAACAGGGTCAAGAGACCCAGTACTTC
CASSKQGQETQYF
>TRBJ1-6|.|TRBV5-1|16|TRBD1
TGCGCCAGCAGCCCGGGGGGTCAGGGGGCAGGCTCACCCCTCCACTTT
CASSPGGQGAGSPLHF
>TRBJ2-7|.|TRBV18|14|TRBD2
TGTGCCAGCTCACCCCCTAGCGGGGCCCACGAGCAGTACTTC
CASSPPSGAHEQYF
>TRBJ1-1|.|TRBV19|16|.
TGTGCCAGTAGTAGGGGCGGGGGGTCCGTGAACACTGAAGCTTTCTTT
CASSRGGGSVNTEAFF
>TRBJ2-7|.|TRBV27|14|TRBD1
TGTGCCAGCAGCCACAGGGGGCGCTTCTACGAGCAGTACTTC
CASSHRGRFYEQYF
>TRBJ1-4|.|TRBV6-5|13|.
TGTGCCAGCGCGCCTTTAACGGGGGAAAAACTGTTTTTT
CASAPLTGEKLFF
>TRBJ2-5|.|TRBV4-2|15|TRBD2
TGTGCCAGCAGCCTCGGGACTAGCGGGGTGGAGACCCAGTACTTC
CASSLGTSGVETQYF
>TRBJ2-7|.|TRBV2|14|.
TGTGCCAGCAGGGAGGAAACAGGGAAAAACGAGCAGTACTTC
CASREETGKNEQYF
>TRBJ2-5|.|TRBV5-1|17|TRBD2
TGCGCCAGCAGCTTGGTCCCCTCGCGGGGGGCCCAAGAGACCCAGTACTTC
CASSLVPSRGAQETQYF
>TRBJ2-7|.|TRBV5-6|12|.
TGTGCCTCCGGGGAAGGATCCTACGAGCAGTACTTC
CASGEGSYEQYF
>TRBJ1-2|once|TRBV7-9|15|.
TGTGCCAGCAGCTTAGCGGCAGGGGCCCGCTATGGCTACACCTTC
CASSLAAGARYGYTF
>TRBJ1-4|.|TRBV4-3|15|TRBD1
TGCGCCAGCAGCCAAGGGGACAGGGGTAATGAAAAACTGTTTTTT
CASSQGDRGNEKLFF
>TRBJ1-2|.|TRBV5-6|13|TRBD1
TGTGCCAGCAGCTCCGGGACAGACTATGGCTACACCTTC
CASSSGTDYGYTF
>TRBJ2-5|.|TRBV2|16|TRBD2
TGTGCCAGCAGCCCCCTGACTAGCGGGGGGCTTAAGACCCAGTACTTC
CASSPLTSGGLKTQYF
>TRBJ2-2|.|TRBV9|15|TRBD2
TGTGCCAGCAGAGAGGGACTAGGGAACACCGGGGAGCTGTTTTTT
CASREGLGNTGELFF
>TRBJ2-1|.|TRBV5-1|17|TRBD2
TGCGCCAGCAGCCCGCGAGGGGGGACTAGGGGCGCGACTGAGCAGTTCTTC
CASSPRGGTRGATEQFF
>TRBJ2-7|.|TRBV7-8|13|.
TGTGCCAGCAGCCCATCTCAGGGCTCCGAGCAGTACTTC
CASSPSQGSEQYF
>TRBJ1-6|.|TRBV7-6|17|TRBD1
TGTGCCAGCAGTTCGAAATTCCCGGGACAGGATAATTCACCCCTCCACTTT
CASSSKFPGQDNSPLHF
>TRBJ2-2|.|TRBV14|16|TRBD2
TGTGCCAGCAGCCACTACCTGGGACTAGGTTACGGGGAGCTGTTTTTT
CASSHYLGLGYGELFF
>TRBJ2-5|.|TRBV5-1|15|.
TGCGCCAGCAGCCCGGCTGAACCCGCCGGGGAGACCCAGTACTTC
CASSPAEPAGETQYF
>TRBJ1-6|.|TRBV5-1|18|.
TGCGCCAGCAGCTTGGAAACCTCCGGGTTTACCTATAATTCACCCCTCCACTTT
CASSLETSGFTYNSPLHF
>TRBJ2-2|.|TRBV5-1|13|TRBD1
TGCGCCAGCAGCCCAGGGGGAACCGGGGAGCTGTTTTTT
CASSPGGTGELFF
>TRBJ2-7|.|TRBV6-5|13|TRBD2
TGTGCCACCCAGCGGGGGGGCGGGTACGAGCAGTACTTC
CATQRGGGYEQYF
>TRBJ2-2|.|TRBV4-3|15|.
TGCGCCAGCAGCCAAGATGTTCAGTACACCGGGGAGCTGTTTTTT
CASSQDVQYTGELFF
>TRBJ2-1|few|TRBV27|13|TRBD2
TGTGCCAGCAGTTTCTGGGCTAGCGGGGGCTCGTTCTTC
CASSFWASGGSFF
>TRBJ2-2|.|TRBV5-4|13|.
TGTGCCAGCAGCCGCACGGACACCGGGGAGCTGTTTTTT
CASSRTDTGELFF
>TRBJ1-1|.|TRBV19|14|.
TGTGCCAGTAATTTCGTCACAGAGAACACTGAAGCTTTCTTT
CASNFVTENTEAFF
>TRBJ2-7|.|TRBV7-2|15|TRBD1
TGTGCCAGCAGCTTATCGAGGGGGCCCTCCTACGAGCAGTACTTC
CASSLSRGPSYEQYF
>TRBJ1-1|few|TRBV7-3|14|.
TGTGCCAGCAGCTTATATGGGCCGAACACTGAAGCTTTCTTT
CASSLYGPNTEAFF
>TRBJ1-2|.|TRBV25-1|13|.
TGTGCCAGCCAAGTCGATGCGGAATATGGCTACACCTTC
CASQVDAEYGYTF
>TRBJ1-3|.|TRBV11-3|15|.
TGTGCCAGCAGCTATTGGGCAGGATCTGGAAACACCATATATTTT
CASSYWAGSGNTIYF
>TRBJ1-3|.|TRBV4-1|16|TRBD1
TGCGCCAGCAGCCAAGAAAACAGGGGGAGGGGAAACACCATATATTTT
CASSQENRGRGNTIYF
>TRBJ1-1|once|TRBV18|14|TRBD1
TGTGCCAGCTCACTCGACAGGGAACTCACTGAAGCTTTCTTT
CASSLDRELTEAFF
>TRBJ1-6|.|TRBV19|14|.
TGTGCCAGTAGTGTCCAGGGTTTTAATTCACCCCTCCACTTT
CASSVQGFNSPLHF
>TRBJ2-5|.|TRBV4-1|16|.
TGCGCCAGCAGCCAAACTTTCGACAGATCCCAAGAGACCCAGTACTTC
CASSQTFDRSQETQYF
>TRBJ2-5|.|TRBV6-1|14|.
TGTGCCAGCAGTGAGTCAACAGGGCGGGAGACCCAGTACTTC
CASSESTGRETQYF
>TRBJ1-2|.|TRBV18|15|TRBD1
TGTGCCAGCTCACCACCCGGGACAGGAGCCTATGGCTACACCTTC
CASSPPGTGAYGYTF
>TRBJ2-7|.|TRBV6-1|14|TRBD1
TGTGCCAGCAGTAAAACAGGGGGCACCTACGAGCAGTACTTC
CASSKTGGTYEQYF
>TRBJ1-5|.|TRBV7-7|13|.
TGTGCTAGCAGCTTTAGTGAGGATCAGCCCCAGCATTTT
CASSFSEDQPQHF
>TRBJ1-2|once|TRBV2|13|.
TGTGCCAGCAGTGTCTTAGAGAACTATGGCTACACCTTC
CASSVLENYGYTF
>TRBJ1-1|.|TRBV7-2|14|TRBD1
TGTGCCAGCAGCTTTCGACAGGGGAGCGCTGAAGCTTTCTTT
CASSFRQGSAEAFF
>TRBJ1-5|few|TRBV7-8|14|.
TGTGCCAGCAGAGAAGGAGGTGTCAATCAGCCCCAGCATTTT
CASREGGVNQPQHF
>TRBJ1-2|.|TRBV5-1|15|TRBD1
TGCGCCAGCAGCTCCACGGGACAGCGTAACTATGGCTACACCTTC
CASSSTGQRNYGYTF
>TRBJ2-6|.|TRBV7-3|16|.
TGTGCCAGCAGCTTAAATGGGGGGACCGGGGCCAACGTCCTGACTTTC
CASSLNGGTGANVLTF
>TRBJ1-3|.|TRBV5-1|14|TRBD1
TGCGCCAGCAGGGGACAGGGGTCTGGAAACACCATATATTTT
CASRGQGSGNTIYF
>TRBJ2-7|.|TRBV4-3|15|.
TGCGCCAGCAGCCAAAGGAATTGGGGGCCAGGCGAGCAGTACTTC
CASSQRNWGPGEQYF
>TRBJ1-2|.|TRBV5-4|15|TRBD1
TGTGCCAGCAGCTTACCGGGACAGCTCAAATATGGCTACACCTTC
CASSLPGQLKYGYTF
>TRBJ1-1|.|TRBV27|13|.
TGTGCCAGCAGTCCCCGGACGGGGACTGAAGCTTTCTTT
CASSPRTGTEAFF
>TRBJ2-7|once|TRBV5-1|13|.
TGCGCCAGCAGCTTGAGAGGGAGGCTCGAGCAGTACTTC
CASSLRGRLEQYF
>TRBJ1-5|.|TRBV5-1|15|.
TGCGCCAGCAGCTTAAACGGGGATAGCAATCAGCCCCAGCATTTT
CASSLNGDSNQPQHF
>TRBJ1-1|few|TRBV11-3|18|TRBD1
TGTGCCAGCAGCCCAGGGGGACAGGGGTGGAGAATGAACACTGAAGCTTTCTTT
CASSPGGQGWRMNTEAFF
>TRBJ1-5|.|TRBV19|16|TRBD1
TGTGCCTCAGGGGGAGACACTATATGGCGCAATCAGCCCCAGCATTTT
CASGGDTIWRNQPQHF
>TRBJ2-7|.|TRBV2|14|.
TGTGCCAGCTGCGCACGTCGGGACACCTACGAGCAGTACTTC
CASCARRDTYEQYF